This T cell receptor beta chain was sequenced during a study of T cells after posttransplantation cyclophosphamide. Study-level points and caveats: TRB overlap between skin or GI tissue T cells and blood was limited. Later blood repertoires were often dominated by clones from the donor CD8+ memory compartment.

Sequenced by immunoSEQ multiplex PCR; TCRdb stores in-frame clones only, minus some. The sample consists of tens of thousands of clones, 73% of them appearing once. Germline assignment: CDR1 SGHKS and CDR2 YYEKEE (reference sequence). This CDR3 region has 15 residues. Trimming removed 0 bases from V and 1 base from J; junction bases left unmatched: 3. Notes on this clone: Its antigen is as yet unknown.

This sequence was found in an older woman in good health, CMV-negative, and a related stem cell transplant donor. The sequenced sample was memory CD4+ T cells sorted from PBMCs. The chain employs TRBV5-5 and TRBJ1-1; 7 nucleotides match TRBD1. The chain's CDR3 is CASSLGAGGNTEAFF. CDR3 coding DNA: TGTGCCAGCAGCTTGGGAGCAGGGGGGAACACTGAAGCTTTCTTT.